This is a list of T cell receptor beta chains from one sample in a study of T-cell reconstitution after alpha-beta-depleted transplantation in children. TCRdb fed the PCR reads into MiXCR, producing one record per CDR3 protein. The profile shows hundreds of thousands of distinct CDR3 sequences, 15% to 20% of them singletons. The source material was PBMCs, mostly from graft donor cells, sampled 360 days after TCRalphabeta/CD19-depleted stem cell transplant. The receptor set was obtained from a male patient younger than 18 who had a stem cell transplant for acute lymphoblastic leukemia, so the T cells may come from the graft donor. Each CDR3 is given with its conserved first and last residue. A D gene is named only where the DNA matches it firmly. Only part of the rows carry a size: once, few, many, or a class if the clone is expanded.

cdr3_aa,cdr3_nt,d_call,v_call,clone_size,j_call
CSVLTSGRSYNEQFF,TGCAGCGTTCTAACTAGCGGGAGGTCCTACAATGAGCAGTTCTTC,TRBD2,TRBV29-1,-,TRBJ2-1
CASSLLAGGISEQFF,TGTGCCAGCAGCTTACTCGCGGGGGGGATTAGTGAGCAGTTCTTC,TRBD2,TRBV7-2,-,TRBJ2-1
CSARPGSGASYNEQFF,TGCAGTGCACGCCCAGGCAGCGGGGCCTCCTACAATGAGCAGTTCTTC,TRBD2,TRBV20-1,few,TRBJ2-1
CATSRGSNTGELFF,TGTGCCACCTCCCGCGGGTCGAACACCGGGGAGCTGTTTTTT,-,TRBV27,-,TRBJ2-2
CASSYSIKYPDRDWSNEKLFF,TGTGCCAGCAGTTACTCAATAAAATACCCCGACAGGGATTGGTCTAATGAAAAACTGTTTTTT,TRBD1,TRBV6-2/TRBV6-3,-,TRBJ1-4
CSAPTYTDTQYF,TGCAGTGCTCCGACTTACACAGATACGCAGTATTTT,-,TRBV20-1,few,TRBJ2-3
CASSRPGTRREDEQFF,TGCGCCAGCAGCCGGCCCGGGACTCGGCGGGAAGATGAGCAGTTCTTC,-,TRBV4-1,-,TRBJ2-1
CASSQVWASGRASSTDTQYF,TGTGCCAGCAGCCAAGTATGGGCTAGCGGGAGGGCGTCAAGCACAGATACGCAGTATTTT,TRBD2,TRBV4-2,few,TRBJ2-3
CASSKTSGNEQFF,TGTGCCAGCAGTAAAACTAGCGGGAATGAGCAGTTCTTC,TRBD2,TRBV2,-,TRBJ2-1
CASSSLVDQFF,TGTGCCAGCAGTTCCCTGGTCGACCAGTTCTTC,-,TRBV12-3/TRBV12-4,many,TRBJ2-1
CATTWNRVGEKLFF,TGTGCCACGACGTGGAACAGGGTGGGAGAAAAACTGTTTTTT,-,TRBV15,-,TRBJ1-4
CASSRGTGELFF,TGTGCCAGCAGCCGGGGCACCGGGGAGCTGTTTTTT,-,TRBV12-3/TRBV12-4,many,TRBJ2-2
CASGSIRGSDTQYF,TGTGCCAGCGGGTCCATCCGGGGATCAGATACGCAGTATTTT,-,TRBV6-5,-,TRBJ2-3
CSVSTPLREGLWTQYF,TGCAGCGTCTCCACCCCCTTGCGGGAGGGCCTCTGGACCCAGTACTTC,TRBD2,TRBV29-1,-,TRBJ2-5
CAPRRGGTDTQYF,TGTGCTCCACGGAGAGGGGGGACAGATACGCAGTATTTT,-,TRBV12-5,-,TRBJ2-3
CASSPQPGTYEQYF,TGTGCCAGCTCACCCCAGCCAGGGACCTACGAGCAGTACTTC,-,TRBV18,once,TRBJ2-7
CASSARHFATGLTF,TGTGCCAGCAGCGCAAGACACTTTGCTACTGGTCTGACTTTC,-,TRBV25-1,-,TRBJ2-6
CSVEGPGNYGYTF,TGCAGCGTTGAAGGACCGGGGAACTATGGCTACACCTTC,-,TRBV29-1,-,TRBJ1-2
CASSPLRPGTGEVGDTQYF,TGTGCCAGCAGTCCTCTCCGTCCCGGGACAGGGGAGGTGGGAGATACGCAGTATTTT,TRBD1,TRBV12-3/TRBV12-4,many,TRBJ2-3
CASSFKVPAYEQYF,TGTGCCAGTAGTTTTAAGGTCCCAGCATACGAGCAGTACTTC,-,TRBV19,few,TRBJ2-7
CASSLGYGGTEAFF,TGTGCCAGCAGCTTAGGGTATGGGGGCACTGAAGCTTTCTTT,-,TRBV7-8,many,TRBJ1-1
CASSPSGTISYNEQFF,TGTGCCAGCTCACCTTCCGGGACTATATCCTACAATGAGCAGTTCTTC,TRBD2,TRBV18,few,TRBJ2-1
CASSDRDPSSGNTIYF,TGTGCCAGCAGCGACCGGGACCCGAGCTCTGGAAACACCATATATTTT,-,TRBV7-9,-,TRBJ1-3
CSADTGGSGNTIYF,TGCAGTGCCGACACAGGGGGCTCTGGAAACACCATATATTTT,TRBD1,TRBV20-1,few,TRBJ1-3
CASTAGREADTQYF,TGCGCCAGCACAGCCGGGAGAGAGGCAGATACGCAGTATTTT,-,TRBV10-2,-,TRBJ2-3
CASSYPSGRGDTGELFF,TGTGCCAGCAGTTACCCAAGCGGGAGGGGCGACACCGGGGAGCTGTTTTTT,TRBD2,TRBV6-2/TRBV6-3,-,TRBJ2-2
CASSPFSGALTGELFF,TGCGCCAGCAGCCCCTTCAGCGGGGCCCTAACCGGGGAGCTGTTTTTT,TRBD2,TRBV5-1,many,TRBJ2-2
CASRTSGTETQYF,TGCGCCAGCCGGACTAGCGGGACAGAGACCCAGTACTTC,TRBD2,TRBV5-1,many,TRBJ2-5
CASSAAGFTEAFF,TGTGCCAGCAGTGCCGCAGGGTTCACTGAAGCTTTCTTT,-,TRBV12-3/TRBV12-4,many,TRBJ1-1
CSARVGLEQYF,TGCAGTGCTAGAGTCGGGCTCGAGCAGTACTTC,-,TRBV20-1,many,TRBJ2-7
CASSVLWDSSYEQYF,TGTGCCAGCAGCGTACTTTGGGACAGCTCCTACGAGCAGTACTTC,TRBD1,TRBV9,few,TRBJ2-7
CSARDWRAGSYGYTF,TGCAGTGCTAGAGATTGGAGGGCCGGCTCCTATGGCTACACCTTC,-,TRBV20-1,many,TRBJ1-2
CSARGRGGPRTSGAYEQYF,TGCAGTGCTAGAGGCCGCGGAGGCCCTCGTACTAGCGGAGCCTACGAGCAGTACTTC,TRBD2,TRBV20-1,-,TRBJ2-7